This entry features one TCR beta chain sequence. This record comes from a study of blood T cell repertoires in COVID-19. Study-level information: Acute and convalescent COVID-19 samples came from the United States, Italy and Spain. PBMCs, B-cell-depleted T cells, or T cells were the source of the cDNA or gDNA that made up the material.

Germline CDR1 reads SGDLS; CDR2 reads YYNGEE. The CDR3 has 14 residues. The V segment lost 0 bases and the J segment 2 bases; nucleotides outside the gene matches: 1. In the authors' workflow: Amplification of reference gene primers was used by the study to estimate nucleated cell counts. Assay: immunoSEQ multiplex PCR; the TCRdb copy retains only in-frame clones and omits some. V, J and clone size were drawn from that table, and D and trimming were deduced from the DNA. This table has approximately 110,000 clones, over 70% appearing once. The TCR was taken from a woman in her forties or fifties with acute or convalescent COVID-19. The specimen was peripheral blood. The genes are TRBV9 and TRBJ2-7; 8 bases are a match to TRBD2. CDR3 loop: CASSVGGLAYEQYF. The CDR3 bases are TGTGCCAGCAGCGTAGGGGGACTAGCCTACGAGCAGTACTTC.